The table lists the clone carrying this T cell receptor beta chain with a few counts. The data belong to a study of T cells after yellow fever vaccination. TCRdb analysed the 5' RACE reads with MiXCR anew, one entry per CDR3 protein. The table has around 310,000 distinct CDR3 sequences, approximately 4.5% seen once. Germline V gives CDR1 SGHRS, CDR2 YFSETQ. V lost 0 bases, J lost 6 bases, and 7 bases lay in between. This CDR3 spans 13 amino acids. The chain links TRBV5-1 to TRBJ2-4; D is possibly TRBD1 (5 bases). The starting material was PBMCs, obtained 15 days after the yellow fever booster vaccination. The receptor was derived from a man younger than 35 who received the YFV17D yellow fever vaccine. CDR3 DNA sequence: TGCGCCAGCAGCTTGGGGGGCTCAAACATTCAGTACTTC. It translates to CASSLGGSNIQYF.